Shown below are 22 T cell receptor beta chains from a single sample sequenced in a study of T and B cells in COVID-19 patients. BIOMED2 TRB-A/B primer pools were used in multiplex TRB PCR. Each CDR3 protein gets one entry after TCRdb re-called the multiplex PCR reads with MiXCR. The repertoire consists of 17,000 or so distinct CDR3 sequences, with roughly 32% occurring once and the leading ten covering 16%. TRB was amplified from about 250-500 ng of blood genomic DNA. The specimen sequenced was blood. The receptors here all came from a human donor with active COVID-19.

This chain uses TRBV7-9 with TRBJ2-5; 11 bases line up with TRBD2. Germline trimming cut 6 bases from V and 1 base from J; bases unmatched to any gene: 10. The germline V gene has CDR1 SEHNR and CDR2 FQNEAQ (reference sequence). The length of the CDR3 is 17 residues. CDR3 sequence reads: CASSVAGGPYAQETQYF. Here the CDR3 DNA reads TGTGCCAGCAGTGTAGCGGGGGGGCCGTATGCCCAAGAGACCCAGTACTTC.

The chain combines TRBV5-4 with TRBJ2-3; no firm D call. Trimming left V 7 bases short and J 0 bases short, with 12 bases between. Germline values: CDR1 SGHNT, CDR2 YYREEE (reference sequence). The CDR3 contains 14 residues. The CDR3: CASALGRSTDTQYF. The CDR3 nucleotides are TGTGCCAGCGCCCTTGGCCGAAGCACAGATACGCAGTATTTT.

The rearrangement uses TRBV5-4 and TRBJ2-5; D possibly corresponds to TRBD2 (5 bases). Trimming pared 2 bases from V and 5 bases from J, leaving 10 bases between. Per the germline V gene, CDR1 is SGHNT and CDR2 is YYREEE (reference sequence). The CDR3 runs to 13 residues. Written as DNA, the CDR3 is TGTGCCAGCAGCTTCACTAGGTTCGAGACCCAGTACTTC. It encodes CASSFTRFETQYF.

This chain uses TRBV7-2 with TRBJ2-1; TRBD1 agrees at 9 bases. CDR3 length equals 15 residues. The ends lost 5 bases at V and 4 bases at J; junction bases unmatched: 6. Germline V gene data show CDR1 as SGHTA and CDR2 as FQGNSA. The CDR3 DNA reads TGTGCCAGCAGCGCCGGGACAGGGCAGTACAATGAGCAGTTCTTC. Translated, it gives CASSAGTGQYNEQFF.

This clonotype was counted between two and nine times. The chain recombines TRBV6-6 with TRBJ2-7, with 12 nucleotides matching TRBD2. CDR1 is MNHNY and CDR2 is SVGAGI in the germline V gene (reference sequence). The CDR3 length is 18 residues. V was clipped by 0 bases and J by 2 bases; unmatched bases: 8. The chain's CDR3 is CASSYSMLAGGGTYEQYV. The CDR3 DNA reads as TGTGCCAGCAGTTACTCCATGCTAGCGGGAGGGGGGACCTACGAGCAGTACGTC.

V usage is TRBV12-3 or TRBV12-4 and J usage is TRBJ2-2; 12 nucleotides align to TRBD2. V lost 9 bases, J lost 6 bases, and 2 bases stayed unmatched. The CDR3 has 13 residues. The CDR3 nucleotides read TGTGCCAGTTCTAGCGGGGGGGCCGGGGAGCTGTTTTTT. Its translation: CASSSGGAGELFF.

This clonotype was seen more than once but under ten times. The rearrangement links TRBV6-2 or TRBV6-3 to TRBJ2-7, with D possibly being TRBD1 (5 bases). CDR1 and CDR2 from the germline V gene are MNHEY and SVGEGT. There are 16 residues in the CDR3. The germline V and J ends were trimmed by 1 base and 7 bases, with 20 bases remaining between them. DNA for the CDR3: TGTGCCAGCAGTTACTACGCCACAGGTCCTGGGTGGGAGCAGTACTTC. This sequence encodes CASSYYATGPGWEQYF.

This clonotype was picked up a small number of times. The V gene is TRBV27, the J gene TRBJ2-1, with 7 bases that match TRBD1. Germline-derived CDR1 and CDR2 are MNHEY and SMNVEV (reference sequence). Germline trimming cut 6 bases from V and 5 bases from J; bases unmatched to any gene: 10. The CDR3 totals 15 residues. The CDR3 DNA reads as TGTGCCAGCAGCCCCTCCTCCGACAGGGACAATGAGCAGTTCTTC. Translated, it gives CASSPSSDRDNEQFF.

This chain connects TRBV5-5 to TRBJ1-2; TRBD1 matches at 9 bases. The CDR3 has 14 residues. V lost 2 bases, J lost 3 bases, and 2 bases stayed unmatched. Germline assignment: CDR1 SGHKS and CDR2 YYEKEE (reference sequence). CDR3 residues: CASSLQGAYYGYTF. Written as DNA, the CDR3 is TGTGCCAGCAGCTTACAGGGGGCGTACTATGGCTACACCTTC. Looking up the rest from reference TRBV5-5 and TRBJ1-2 gives the full variable domain: DAGVTQSPTHLIKTRGQQVTLRCSPISGHKSVSWYQQVLGQGPQFIFQYYEKEERGRGNFPDRFSARQFPNYSSELNVNALLLGDSALYLCASSLQGAYYGYTFGSGTRLTVV.

A word on this clonotype: The junction differs from germline at one of its ends, possibly a read error. This chain connects TRBV6-4 to TRBJ2-1; D possibly matches TRBD1 or TRBD2 (6 bases each). This CDR3 contains 15 residues. Germline assignment: CDR1 MRHNA and CDR2 SNTAGT. The DNA of the CDR3 is TGTGCCAGCAGTTACTCCGTGGGGGGCGTTTTAGAGCAGTTCTTC. Encoded protein: CASSYSVGGVLEQFF.

J is TRBJ2-3 and V is TRBV7-7; D not certain. This CDR3 spans 13 amino acids. From germline, CDR1 is SSHAT and CDR2 FNYEAQ (reference sequence). Between the trimmed V and J ends, which lost 1 base and 4 bases, there was a span of 6 bases. CDR3: CASSLGRADTQYF. Here the CDR3 DNA reads TGTGCCAGCAGCTTAGGTCGAGCAGATACGCAGTATTTT.

This sequence joins TRBV18 and TRBJ2-1; D remains ambiguous. V lost 2 bases and J lost 7, with 9 bases in between. The germline gives CDR1 KGHSH, CDR2 LQKENI. This CDR3 has 13 residues. The CDR3 sequence is CASSPGFENEQFF. The CDR3 nucleotides are TGTGCCAGCTCACCAGGGTTTGAGAATGAGCAGTTCTTC.

This clonotype has more than one count but fewer than ten. CDR3 in amino acids: CASRPRGGQGDSPLHF. CDR3 in DNA: TGTGCCAGCAGACCAAGGGGGGGACAGGGCGATTCACCCCTCCACTTT. The gene calls are TRBV12-3 or TRBV12-4 and TRBJ1-6; TRBD1 aligns across 9 bases. The V and J ends lost 6 bases and 8 bases, in that order; junction bases with no gene match: 11. The CDR3 length is 16 residues.

This sequence joins TRBV18 and TRBJ1-6, with D perhaps matching TRBD1 (6 bases). Germline CDR1 is KGHSH and CDR2 is LQKENI. Trimming removed 4 bases at V and 6 bases at J, with 13 bases between. This CDR3 is 15 amino acids long. This chain's CDR3 is CASSQSGDGNSPLHF. DNA of the CDR3: TGTGCCAGCTCACAATCAGGGGATGGTAATTCACCCCTCCACTTT.

The chain couples TRBV27 to TRBJ2-7; tentatively, D is TRBD2 (6 bases). V was pared by 6 bases and J by 3 bases, with 18 bases between. CDR1 and CDR2 (germline): MNHEY, SMNVEV (reference sequence). The CDR3 is 15 residues long. This CDR3 is CASRPEGGRGYEQYF. CDR3 sequence (DNA): TGTGCCAGCAGACCGGAGGGCGGTAGGGGCTACGAGCAGTACTTC.

This chain connects TRBV13 to TRBJ1-2, with D uncertain. V gave up 3 bases and J gave up 3 bases, with 5 bases separating them. The CDR3 has 12 residues. Germline V gene sequence: CDR1 PRHDT, CDR2 FYEKMQ (reference sequence). CDR3: CASSFSDYGYTF. Written as DNA, the CDR3 is TGTGCCAGCAGCTTTTCTGACTATGGCTACACCTTC.

This clonotype is medium-sized (0.01 to 0.1%). The chain combines TRBV5-6 with TRBJ2-6, with D tentatively TRBD1 (5 bases). Germline CDR1 and CDR2: SGHDT and YYEEEE. Trimming left V 4 bases short and J 4 bases short, with 12 bases between. This CDR3 has 15 amino acids. The CDR3 spells CASSVQGAGANVLTF. The CDR3 nucleotides are TGTGCCAGCAGCGTGCAGGGTGCCGGGGCCAACGTCCTGACTTTC.

This clonotype rates as medium-sized. The chain links TRBV19 to TRBJ2-3; D unresolved. The CDR3 is made up of 14 amino acids. Deletions cut 7 bases from V and 3 bases from J, with 14 bases between. Germline loops: CDR1 LNHDA, CDR2 SQIVND (reference sequence). The CDR3 loop is CASTSLTKTDTQYF. CDR3 DNA sequence: TGTGCCAGTACCTCTCTCACTAAAACAGATACGCAGTATTTT.

The chain has TRBV5-5 and TRBJ1-2; the match to TRBD1 covers 7 bases. CDR3 size: 13 residues. Germline CDR1 and CDR2: SGHKS and YYEKEE (reference sequence). V dropped 4 bases and J dropped 4; count of bases not matched to a gene: 4. The CDR3 region has the DNA TGTGCCAGCAGCCGACAGGGCCCCTATGGCTACACCTTC. Encoded protein: CASSRQGPYGYTF.

This clonotype was seen a handful of times. V usage is TRBV7-6 and J usage is TRBJ2-7, with D perhaps TRBD1 or TRBD2 (6 bases each). This CDR3 has 11 amino acids. Per the germline V gene, CDR1 is SGHVS and CDR2 is FNYEAQ. Here the CDR3 DNA reads TGCCGACTAGAGGGCGGACAGGAGCAGTACGTC. Its translation is CRLEGGQEQYV.

The chain couples TRBV6-2 or TRBV6-3 to TRBJ2-7, with no clear D. The germline gives CDR1 MNHEY, CDR2 SVGEGT. Trimming pared 6 bases from V and 2 bases from J, leaving 11 bases between. This CDR3 is 13 amino acids long. The CDR3 here is CASSSATTYEQYF. CDR3 bases: TGTGCCAGCAGCTCCGCTACTACCTACGAGCAGTACTTC.

The gene calls are TRBV18 and TRBJ2-7; D possibly uses TRBD1 or TRBD2 (5 bases each). Germline V gene sequence: CDR1 KGHSH, CDR2 LQKENI. The CDR3 length is 15 residues. V dropped 5 bases and J dropped 2 bases, with 16 bases sitting between them. The CDR3 reads CASSAGAQGAYEQYF. The CDR3 DNA reads as TGTGCCAGCTCAGCCGGGGCACAAGGCGCCTACGAGCAGTACTTC.